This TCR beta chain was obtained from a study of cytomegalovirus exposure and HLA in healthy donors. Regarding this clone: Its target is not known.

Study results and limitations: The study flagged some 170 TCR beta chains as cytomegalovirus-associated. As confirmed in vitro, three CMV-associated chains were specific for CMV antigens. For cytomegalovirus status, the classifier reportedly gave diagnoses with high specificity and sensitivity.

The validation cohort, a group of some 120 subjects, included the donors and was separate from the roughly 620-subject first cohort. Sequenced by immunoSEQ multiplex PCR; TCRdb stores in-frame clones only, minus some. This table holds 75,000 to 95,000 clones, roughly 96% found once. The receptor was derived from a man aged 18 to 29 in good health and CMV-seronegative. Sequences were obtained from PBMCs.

The CDR3 is CAWGSALRLVPRREGTQYF. CDR3 nucleotides: TGTGCCTGGGGGAGTGCCCTAAGACTAGTTCCACGGAGGGAGGGTACGCAGTATTTT. The chain links TRBV30 to TRBJ2-3, with 7 bases identical to TRBD2. Trimming removed 5 bases from V and 8 bases from J; junction bases left unmatched: 28. Per the germline V gene, CDR1 is GTSNPN and CDR2 is SVGIG (reference sequence). This CDR3 is 19 amino acids long.